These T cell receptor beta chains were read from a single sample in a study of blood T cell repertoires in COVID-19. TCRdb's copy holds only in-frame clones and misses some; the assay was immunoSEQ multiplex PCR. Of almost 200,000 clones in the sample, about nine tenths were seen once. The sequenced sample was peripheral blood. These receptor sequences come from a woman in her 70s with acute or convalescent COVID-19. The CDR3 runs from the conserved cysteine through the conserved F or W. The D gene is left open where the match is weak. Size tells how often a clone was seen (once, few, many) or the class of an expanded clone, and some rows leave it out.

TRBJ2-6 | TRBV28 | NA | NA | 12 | TGTGCCATCCTTGCTGGGGCCAACGTCCTGACTTTC | CAILAGANVLTF
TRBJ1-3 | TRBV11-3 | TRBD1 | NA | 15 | TGTGCCAGCAGCCCCCGGACAGGGTTTGGAAACACCATATATTTT | CASSPRTGFGNTIYF
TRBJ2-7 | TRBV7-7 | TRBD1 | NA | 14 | TGTGCTAGCAGCGTTGACAGGGGTAGCCACGAGCAGTACTTC | CASSVDRGSHEQYF
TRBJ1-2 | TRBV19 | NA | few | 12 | TGTGCCGGCCGGGGGGACGACTATGGCTACACCTTC | CAGRGDDYGYTF
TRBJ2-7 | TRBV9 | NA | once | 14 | TGTGCCAGCAGCGTAGCAGAGGGTTACTACGAGCAGTACTTC | CASSVAEGYYEQYF
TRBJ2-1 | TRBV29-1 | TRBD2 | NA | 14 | TGCAGCGTTGCACTAGCGGGAGGGCCTGGTGAGCAGTTCTTC | CSVALAGGPGEQFF
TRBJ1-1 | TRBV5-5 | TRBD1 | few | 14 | TGTGCCAGCAGCAGACCAGGGGGCGTCACTGAAGCTTTCTTT | CASSRPGGVTEAFF
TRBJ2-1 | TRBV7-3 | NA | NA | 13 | TGTGCCAGCAGCTTTTCAGATTACAATGAGCAGTTCTTC | CASSFSDYNEQFF
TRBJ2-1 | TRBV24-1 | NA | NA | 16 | TGTGCCACCAGTGATTTAAGGGGCGGGGAAATGAATGAGCAGTTCTTC | CATSDLRGGEMNEQFF
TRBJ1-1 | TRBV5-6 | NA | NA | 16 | TGTGCCAGCAGCTTGTTCCGGAGGACGATGAACACTGAAGCTTTCTTT | CASSLFRRTMNTEAFF
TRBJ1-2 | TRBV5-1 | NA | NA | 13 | TGCGCCAGCAGCTTGGGGGCCATCTATGGCTACACCTTC | CASSLGAIYGYTF
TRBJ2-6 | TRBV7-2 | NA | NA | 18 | TGTGCCAGCAGCTTACAGGGCCTCCTTCTCTCTGGGGCCAACGTCCTGACTTTC | CASSLQGLLLSGANVLTF
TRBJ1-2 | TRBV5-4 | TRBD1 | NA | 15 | TGTGCCAGCAGCCAACCCGGGACAGGGGGCTCTGGCTACACCTTC | CASSQPGTGGSGYTF
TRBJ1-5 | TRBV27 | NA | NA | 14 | TGTGTCAGCAATGGCTTCCCTAGCAATCAGCCCCAGCATTTT | CVSNGFPSNQPQHF
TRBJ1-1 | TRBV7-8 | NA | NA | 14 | TGTGCCAGCAGCTTAGGACGGGTTAACACTGAAGCTTTCTTT | CASSLGRVNTEAFF
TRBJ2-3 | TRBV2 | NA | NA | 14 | TGTGCCAGCAGACTAGGAGGGACCACAGATACGCAGTATTTT | CASRLGGTTDTQYF
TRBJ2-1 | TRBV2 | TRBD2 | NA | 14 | TGTGCCAGCAGGGCGGGACTAGCGGGGGATCTGGAGTTCTTC | CASRAGLAGDLEFF
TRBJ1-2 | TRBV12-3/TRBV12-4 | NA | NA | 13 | TGTGCCAGCAGCCCACAGGGCTCCTATGGCTACACCTTC | CASSPQGSYGYTF
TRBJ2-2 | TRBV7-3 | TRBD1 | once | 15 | TGTGCCAGCAGCATCCGACAGGGGGCCACCGGGGAGCTGTTTTTT | CASSIRQGATGELFF
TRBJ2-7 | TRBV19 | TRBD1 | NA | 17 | TGTGCCAGTAGTATGCCCCTGGGCGCAGGGGGTAGGAACGAGCAGTACTTC | CASSMPLGAGGRNEQYF
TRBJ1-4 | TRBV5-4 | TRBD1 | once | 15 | TGTGCCAGCAGCATAGGGGACAGAGGAGAGGAAAAACTGTTTTTT | CASSIGDRGEEKLFF
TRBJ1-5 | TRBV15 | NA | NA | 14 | TGTGCCACCAGCAGAGGTACAGGGAATCAGCCCCAGCATTTT | CATSRGTGNQPQHF
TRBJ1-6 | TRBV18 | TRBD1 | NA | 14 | TGTGCCAGCTCACCACAGGGGGCGAATTCACCCCTCCACTTT | CASSPQGANSPLHF
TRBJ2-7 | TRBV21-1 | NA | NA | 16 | TGTGCCAGCAGCAAAGACGGATTAGCGGGGGCTTACGAGCAGTACTTC | CASSKDGLAGAYEQYF
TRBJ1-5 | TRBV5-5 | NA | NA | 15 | TGTGCCAGCAGCTGGGCGCTTATGGGCAATCAGCCCCAGCATTTT | CASSWALMGNQPQHF
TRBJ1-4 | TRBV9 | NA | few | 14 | TGTGCCAGCAGCGCCAGGGATTACAACGAAAAACTGTTTTTT | CASSARDYNEKLFF
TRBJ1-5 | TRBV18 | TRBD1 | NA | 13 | TGTGCCAGCTCACCGGGGACAGTACAGCCCCAGCATTTT | CASSPGTVQPQHF
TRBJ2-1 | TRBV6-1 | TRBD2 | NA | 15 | TGTGCCAGCAGTGAAGGGTCTAGCGGGGGAAATGAGCAGTTCTTC | CASSEGSSGGNEQFF
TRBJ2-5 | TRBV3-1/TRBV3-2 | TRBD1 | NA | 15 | TGTGCCAGCAGCCAGCGGACAGGGGGTTTTGAGACCCAGTACTTC | CASSQRTGGFETQYF
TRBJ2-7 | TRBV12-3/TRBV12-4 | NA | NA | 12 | TGTGCCAGCAGATCCGACAGCTACGAGCAGTACTTC | CASRSDSYEQYF
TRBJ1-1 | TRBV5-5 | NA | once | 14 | TGTGCCAGCAGCTTCGGGGGGGTTATCGCTGAAGCTTTCTTT | CASSFGGVIAEAFF
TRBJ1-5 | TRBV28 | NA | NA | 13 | TGTGCCAGCATTAGGGGTCCCAATCAGCCCCAGCATTTT | CASIRGPNQPQHF
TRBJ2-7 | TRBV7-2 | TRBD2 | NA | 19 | TGTGCCAGCAGCCTCCCACCCGGGACTAGCGGGAGGGCCAGGAACGAGCAGTACTTC | CASSLPPGTSGRARNEQYF
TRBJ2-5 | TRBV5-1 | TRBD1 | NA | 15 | TGCGCCAGCAGCCCCGGGACAGGGGGCGAAGAGACCCAGTACTTC | CASSPGTGGEETQYF
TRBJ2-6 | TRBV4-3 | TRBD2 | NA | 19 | TGCGCCAGCAGCCAAGATATCGGGAGGGCTGTCTCTGGGGCCAACGTCCTGACTTTC | CASSQDIGRAVSGANVLTF
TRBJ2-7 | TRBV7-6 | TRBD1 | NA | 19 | TGTGCCAGCAGCTTTTCCACTTCCGGACAGGCGAATAGGCCCTACGAGCAGTACTTC | CASSFSTSGQANRPYEQYF
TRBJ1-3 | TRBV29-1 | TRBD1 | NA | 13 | TGCAGCGCGAATGACAGGGGAGGAAACACCATATATTTT | CSANDRGGNTIYF
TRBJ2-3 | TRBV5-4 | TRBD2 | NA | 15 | TGTGCCAGCAGCCGCCCGAGCGGGGACACAGATACGCAGTATTTT | CASSRPSGDTDTQYF
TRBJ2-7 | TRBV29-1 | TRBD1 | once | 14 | TGCAGCGTATCCTCAGACAGGGGCTCCTACGAGCAGTACTTC | CSVSSDRGSYEQYF
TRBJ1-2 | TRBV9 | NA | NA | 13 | TGTGCCAGCAGCGTGGGTCAGGGCGCTGGCTACACCTTC | CASSVGQGAGYTF
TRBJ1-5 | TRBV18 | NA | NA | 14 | TGTGCCAGCTCAGCCTCTGACAGTAGTCAGCCCCAGCATTTT | CASSASDSSQPQHF
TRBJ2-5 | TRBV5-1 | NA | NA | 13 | TGCGCCAGCAGGGGTAGGGGATGGGAGACCCAGTACTTC | CASRGRGWETQYF
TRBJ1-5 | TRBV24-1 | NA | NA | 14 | TGTGCCACCAGTGACCTAACAGGGTCCCAGCCCCAGCATTTT | CATSDLTGSQPQHF
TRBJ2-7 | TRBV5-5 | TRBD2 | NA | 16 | TGTGCCAGCAGAACTAGCGGGAGTGCCTTTTTATACGAGCAGTACTTC | CASRTSGSAFLYEQYF
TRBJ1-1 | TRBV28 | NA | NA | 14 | TGTGCCAGCACCTTGACAGTAATGAACACTGAAGCTTTCTTT | CASTLTVMNTEAFF
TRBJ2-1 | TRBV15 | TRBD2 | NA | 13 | TGTGCCACCAGCACAACTAGCGCCTATGAGCAGTTCTTC | CATSTTSAYEQFF
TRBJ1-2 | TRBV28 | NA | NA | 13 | TGTGCCAGCAGTTTGGGGGGTAACTATGGCTACACCTTC | CASSLGGNYGYTF
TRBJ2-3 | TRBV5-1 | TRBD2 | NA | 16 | TGCGCCAGCAGCCCCCAGACTAGCGGGTCGGGGGATACGCAGTATTTT | CASSPQTSGSGDTQYF
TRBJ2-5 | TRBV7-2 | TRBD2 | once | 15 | TGTGCCAGCAGCTTACTGGCGGGAGGGGTAGAGACCCAGTACTTC | CASSLLAGGVETQYF
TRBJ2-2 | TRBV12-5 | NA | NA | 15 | TGTGCTAGTGGTTTTTGGGGCTCCTCGGGCGGGGAGCTGTTTTTT | CASGFWGSSGGELFF
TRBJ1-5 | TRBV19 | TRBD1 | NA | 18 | TGTGCCAGTAGTAGGGGGGGTCACCTTGGACAGGGTGCTCAGCCCCAGCATTTT | CASSRGGHLGQGAQPQHF
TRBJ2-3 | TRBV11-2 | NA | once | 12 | TGTGCCAGCAGCCCGATAGCAGATACGCAGTATTTT | CASSPIADTQYF
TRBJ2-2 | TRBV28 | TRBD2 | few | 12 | TGTGCCAGCGGGCTAGCGGTCGGGGAGCTGTTTTTT | CASGLAVGELFF
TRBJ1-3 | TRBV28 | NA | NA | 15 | TGTGCCAGCAGTCCCGGGGACATCTCTGGAAACACCATATATTTT | CASSPGDISGNTIYF
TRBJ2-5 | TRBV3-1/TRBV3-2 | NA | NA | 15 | TGTGCCAGCAGCCAACTGACGGGACTCCAAGAGACCCAGTACTTC | CASSQLTGLQETQYF
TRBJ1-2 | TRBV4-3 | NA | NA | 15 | TGCGCCAGCAGCCAAGAGGCAGGGGTTGGTTATGGCTACACCTTC | CASSQEAGVGYGYTF
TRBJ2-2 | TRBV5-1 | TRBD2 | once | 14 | TGCGCCAGCGATTCTAGCGGGGGCGCCGGGGAGCTGTTTTTT | CASDSSGGAGELFF
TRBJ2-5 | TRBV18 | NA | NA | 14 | TGTGCCAGCTCACCAATGACTAGCCAAGAGACCCAGTACTTC | CASSPMTSQETQYF
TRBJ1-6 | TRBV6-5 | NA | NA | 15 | TGTGCCAGCAGCGACTTGACGGGAGATAATTCACCCCTCCACTTT | CASSDLTGDNSPLHF
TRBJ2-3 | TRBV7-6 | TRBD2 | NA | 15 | TGTGCCAGCAGCTCCGTAGCGGGGGGCACAGATACGCAGTATTTT | CASSSVAGGTDTQYF